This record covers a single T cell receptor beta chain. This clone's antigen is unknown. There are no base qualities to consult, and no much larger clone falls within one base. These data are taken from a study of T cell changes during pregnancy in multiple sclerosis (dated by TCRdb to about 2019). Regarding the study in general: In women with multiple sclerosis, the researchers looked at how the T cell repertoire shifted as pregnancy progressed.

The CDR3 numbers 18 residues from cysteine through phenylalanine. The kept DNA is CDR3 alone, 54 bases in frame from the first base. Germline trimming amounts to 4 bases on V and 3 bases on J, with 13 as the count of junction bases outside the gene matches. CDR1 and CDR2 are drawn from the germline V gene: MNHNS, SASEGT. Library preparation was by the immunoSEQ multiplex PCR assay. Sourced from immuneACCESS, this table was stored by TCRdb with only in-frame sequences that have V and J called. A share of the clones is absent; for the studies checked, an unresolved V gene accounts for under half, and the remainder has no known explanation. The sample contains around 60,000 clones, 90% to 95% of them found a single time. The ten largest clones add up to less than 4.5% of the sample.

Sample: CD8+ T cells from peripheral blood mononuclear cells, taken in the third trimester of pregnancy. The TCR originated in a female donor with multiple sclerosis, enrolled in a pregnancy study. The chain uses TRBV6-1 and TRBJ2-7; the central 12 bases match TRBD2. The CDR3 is CASSGPLPSGRAGYEQYF. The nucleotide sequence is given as TGTGCCAGCAGTGGACCGCTGCCTAGCGGGAGGGCCGGCTACGAGCAGTACTTC.